This paragraph reports one T cell receptor (beta chain). Sequencing was performed with immunoSEQ multiplex PCR; in TCRdb, only in-frame clones are kept and a portion is missing. This table has about 130,000 clones, 80% to 90% appearing once. Deletions cut 10 bases from V and 8 bases from J, with 18 bases between. Per germline, CDR1 MDHEN and CDR2 SYDVKM. The CDR3 runs 13 residues. Patients in Seattle were enrolled during active infection, then followed longitudinally. This sample is drawn from a study of blood T cell repertoires in COVID-19. Study details: Samples came from the United States, Italy and Spain, spanning acute and convalescent COVID-19.

This clonotype originated in a man in his sixties with COVID-19, enrolled during active disease. Material: peripheral blood. The chain carries TRBV28 and TRBJ1-3; no clear D gene. CDR3 protein: CATSGEVVDTIYF. In DNA, the CDR3 is TGTGCCACTTCCGGGGAAGTTGTAGACACCATATATTTT. Based on the CDR3 plus reference TRBV28 and TRBJ1-3, the full variable domain is DVKVTQSSRYLVKRTGEKVFLECVQDMDHENMFWYRQDPGLGLRLIYFSYDVKMKEKGDIPEGYSVSREKKERFSLILESASTNQTSMYLCATSGEVVDTIYFGEGSWLTVV.